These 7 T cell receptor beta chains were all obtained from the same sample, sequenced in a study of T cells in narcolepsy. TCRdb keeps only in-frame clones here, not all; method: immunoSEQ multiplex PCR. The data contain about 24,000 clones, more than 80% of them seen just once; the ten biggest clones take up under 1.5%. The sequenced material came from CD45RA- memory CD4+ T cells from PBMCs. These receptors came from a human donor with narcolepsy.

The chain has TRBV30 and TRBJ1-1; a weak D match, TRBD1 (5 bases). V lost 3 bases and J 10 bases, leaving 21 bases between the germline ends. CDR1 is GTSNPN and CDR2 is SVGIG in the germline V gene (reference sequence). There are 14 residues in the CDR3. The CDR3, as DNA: TGTGCCTGGAGCCCAACGGGTGGTTTCGGGGGAGCTTTCTTT. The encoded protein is CAWSPTGGFGGAFF.

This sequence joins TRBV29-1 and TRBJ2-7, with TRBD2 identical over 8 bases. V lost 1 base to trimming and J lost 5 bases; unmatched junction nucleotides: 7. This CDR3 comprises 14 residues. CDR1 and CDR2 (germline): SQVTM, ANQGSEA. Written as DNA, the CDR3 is TGCAGCGTTGAAGCCGGGACTAGATCGGACGAGCAGTACTTC. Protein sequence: CSVEAGTRSDEQYF.

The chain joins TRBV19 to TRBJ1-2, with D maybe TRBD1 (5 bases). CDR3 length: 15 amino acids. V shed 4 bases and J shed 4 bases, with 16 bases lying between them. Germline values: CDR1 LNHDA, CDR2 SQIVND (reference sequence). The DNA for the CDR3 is TGTGCCAGTAGTACTACAGGTCACGTCGGCTATGGCTACACCTTC. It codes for CASSTTGHVGYGYTF.

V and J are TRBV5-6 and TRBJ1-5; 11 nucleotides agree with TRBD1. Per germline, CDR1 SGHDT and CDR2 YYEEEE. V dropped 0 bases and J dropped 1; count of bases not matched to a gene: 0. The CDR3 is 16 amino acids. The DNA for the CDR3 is TGTGCCAGCAGCTTGGGGGACAGGGGGAGCAATCAGCCCCAGCATTTT. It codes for CASSLGDRGSNQPQHF.

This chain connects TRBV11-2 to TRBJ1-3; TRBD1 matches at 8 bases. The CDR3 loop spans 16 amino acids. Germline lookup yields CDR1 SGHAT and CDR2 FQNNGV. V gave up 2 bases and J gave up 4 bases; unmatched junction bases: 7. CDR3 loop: CASSLTGTGPGNTIYF. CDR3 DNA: TGTGCCAGCAGCTTAACCGGGACAGGACCCGGAAACACCATATATTTT.

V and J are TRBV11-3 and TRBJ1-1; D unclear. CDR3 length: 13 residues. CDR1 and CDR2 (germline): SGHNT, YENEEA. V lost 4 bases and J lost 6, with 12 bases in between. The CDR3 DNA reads TGTGCCAGCAGCTCTAGGAGAGGATCTGAAGCTTTCTTT. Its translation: CASSSRRGSEAFF.

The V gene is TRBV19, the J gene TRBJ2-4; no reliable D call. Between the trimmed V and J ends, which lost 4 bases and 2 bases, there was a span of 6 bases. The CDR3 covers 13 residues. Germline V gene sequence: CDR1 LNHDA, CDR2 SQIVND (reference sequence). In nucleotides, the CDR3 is TGTGCCAGTAGTAGTTACTCCAAAAACATTCAGTACTTC. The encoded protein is CASSSYSKNIQYF.